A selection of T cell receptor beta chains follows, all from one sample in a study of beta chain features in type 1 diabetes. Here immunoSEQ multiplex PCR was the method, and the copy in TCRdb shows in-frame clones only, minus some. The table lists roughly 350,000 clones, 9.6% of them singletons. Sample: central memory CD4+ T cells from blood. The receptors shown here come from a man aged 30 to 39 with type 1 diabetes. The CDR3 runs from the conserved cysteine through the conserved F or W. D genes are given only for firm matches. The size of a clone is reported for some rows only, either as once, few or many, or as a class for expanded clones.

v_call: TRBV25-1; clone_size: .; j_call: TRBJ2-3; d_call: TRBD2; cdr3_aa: CASGGTSGSTDTQYF; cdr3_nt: TGTGCCAGCGGGGGGACTAGCGGCTCTACAGATACGCAGTATTTT
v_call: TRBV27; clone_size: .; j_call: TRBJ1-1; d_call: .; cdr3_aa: CASSLLVLLPGAFF; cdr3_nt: TGTGCCAGCAGTTTATTGGTTCTTCTCCCCGGAGCTTTCTTT
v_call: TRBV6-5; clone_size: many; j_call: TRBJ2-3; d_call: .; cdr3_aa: CASMGSTDTQYF; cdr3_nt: TGTGCCAGCATGGGGTCCACAGATACGCAGTATTTT
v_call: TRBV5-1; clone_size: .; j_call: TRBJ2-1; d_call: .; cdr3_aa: CASSSQGTSYNEQFF; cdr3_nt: TGCGCCAGCAGCTCACAGGGCACCTCCTACAATGAGCAGTTCTTC
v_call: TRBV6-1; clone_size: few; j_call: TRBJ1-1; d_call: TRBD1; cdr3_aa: CASSDWTGATTEAFF; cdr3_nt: TGTGCCAGCAGTGACTGGACAGGGGCGACCACTGAAGCTTTCTTT
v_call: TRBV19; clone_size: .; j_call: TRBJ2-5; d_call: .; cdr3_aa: CASSIWGETQYF; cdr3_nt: TGTGCCAGTAGTATTTGGGGAGAGACCCAGTACTTC
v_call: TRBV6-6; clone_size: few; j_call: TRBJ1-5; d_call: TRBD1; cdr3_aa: CASIPDRDSQPQHF; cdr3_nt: TGTGCCAGCATCCCGGACAGGGACAGTCAGCCCCAGCATTTT
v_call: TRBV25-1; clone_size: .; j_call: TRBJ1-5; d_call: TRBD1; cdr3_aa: CASSDRGHQPQHF; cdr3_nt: TGTGCCAGCAGCGACAGGGGGCATCAGCCCCAGCATTTT
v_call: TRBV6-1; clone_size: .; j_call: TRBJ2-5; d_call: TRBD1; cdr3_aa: CASRGGQGNQETQYF; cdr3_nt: TGTGCCAGCAGGGGAGGACAGGGTAACCAAGAGACCCAGTACTTC
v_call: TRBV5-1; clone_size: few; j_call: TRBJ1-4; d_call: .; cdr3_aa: CASSLGARGTNEKLFF; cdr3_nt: TGCGCCAGCAGCTTGGGGGCACGCGGCACTAATGAAAAACTGTTTTTT
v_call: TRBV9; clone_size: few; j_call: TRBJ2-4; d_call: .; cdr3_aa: CASSPGIYFGKNIQYF; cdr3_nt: TGTGCCAGCAGCCCCGGGATCTATTTTGGCAAAAACATTCAGTACTTC
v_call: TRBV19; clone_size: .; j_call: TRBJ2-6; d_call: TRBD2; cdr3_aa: CASTPGLAGGSGANVLTF; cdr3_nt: TGTGCCAGTACCCCAGGACTAGCGGGAGGATCTGGGGCCAACGTCCTGACTTTC
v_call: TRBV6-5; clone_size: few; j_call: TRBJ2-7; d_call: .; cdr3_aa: CASSQSSRSYEQYF; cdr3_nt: TGTGCCAGCAGCCAGTCTAGCAGGAGCTACGAGCAGTACTTC
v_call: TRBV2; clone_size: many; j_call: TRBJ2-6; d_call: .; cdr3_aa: CASSVDTGANVLTF; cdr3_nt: TGTGCCAGCAGTGTCGACACGGGGGCCAACGTCCTGACTTTC
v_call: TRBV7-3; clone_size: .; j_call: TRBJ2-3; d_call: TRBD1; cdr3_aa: CASSPRDRGTDTQYF; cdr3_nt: TGTGCCAGCAGCCCCCGGGACAGAGGCACAGATACGCAGTATTTT
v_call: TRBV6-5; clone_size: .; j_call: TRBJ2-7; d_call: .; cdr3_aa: CASSQLYEQYF; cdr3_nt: TGTGCCAGCAGCCAATTATACGAGCAGTACTTC
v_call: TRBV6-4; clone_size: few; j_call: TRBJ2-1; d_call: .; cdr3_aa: CASSGGNNEQFF; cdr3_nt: TGTGCCAGCAGTGGCGGAAACAATGAGCAGTTCTTC
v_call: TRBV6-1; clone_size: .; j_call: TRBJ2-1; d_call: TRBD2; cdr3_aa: CAISEEFSGRRNEQFF; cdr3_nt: TGTGCCATCAGTGAGGAGTTTAGCGGGAGAAGGAATGAGCAGTTCTTC
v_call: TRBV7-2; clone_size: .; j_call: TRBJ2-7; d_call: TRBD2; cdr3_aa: CASSLLAGGPRGGYEQYF; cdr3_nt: TGTGCCAGCAGCTTATTGGCGGGAGGGCCGAGAGGAGGGTACGAGCAGTACTTC
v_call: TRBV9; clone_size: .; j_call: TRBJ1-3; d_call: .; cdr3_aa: CASSEPGAGNTIYF; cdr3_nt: TGTGCCAGCAGCGAGCCAGGGGCCGGAAACACCATATATTTT
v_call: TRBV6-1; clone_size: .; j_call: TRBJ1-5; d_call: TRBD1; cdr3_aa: CASSEVFSGQGQPQHF; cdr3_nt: TGTGCCAGCAGTGAAGTGTTTTCAGGACAGGGGCAGCCCCAGCATTTT
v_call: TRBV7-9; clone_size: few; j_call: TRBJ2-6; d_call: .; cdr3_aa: CASSPTREPGANVLTF; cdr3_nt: TGTGCCAGCAGCCCGACCAGGGAACCTGGGGCCAACGTCCTGACTTTC
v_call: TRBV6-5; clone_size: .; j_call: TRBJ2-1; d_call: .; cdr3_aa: CASSKGLNEQFF; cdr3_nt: TGTGCCAGCAGCAAAGGACTCAATGAGCAGTTCTTC
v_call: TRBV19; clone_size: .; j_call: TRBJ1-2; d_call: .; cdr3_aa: CASSERGGNYGYTF; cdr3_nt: TGTGCCAGTAGTGAGAGGGGAGGTAACTATGGCTACACCTTC
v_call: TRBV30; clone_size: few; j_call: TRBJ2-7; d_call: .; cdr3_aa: CAWSGNYEQYF; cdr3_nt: TGTGCCTGGAGTGGGAACTACGAGCAGTACTTC
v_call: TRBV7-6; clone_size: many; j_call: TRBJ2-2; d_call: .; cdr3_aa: CASSLFSAGANTGELFF; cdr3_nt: TGTGCCAGCAGCCTATTCTCCGCAGGAGCGAACACCGGGGAGCTGTTTTTT
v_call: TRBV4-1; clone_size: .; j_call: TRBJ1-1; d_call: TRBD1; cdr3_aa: CASSRPDRENTEAFF; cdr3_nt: TGCGCCAGCAGCCGGCCCGACAGGGAGAACACTGAAGCTTTCTTT
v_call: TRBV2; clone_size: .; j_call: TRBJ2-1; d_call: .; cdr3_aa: CASSSPRSGQSSYNEQFF; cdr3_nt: TGTGCCAGCAGTTCTCCCCGGAGCGGTCAAAGCTCCTACAATGAGCAGTTCTTC
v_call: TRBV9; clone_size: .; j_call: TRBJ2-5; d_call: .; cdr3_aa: CASSNRETQYF; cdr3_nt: TGTGCCAGCAGCAACAGAGAGACCCAGTACTTC
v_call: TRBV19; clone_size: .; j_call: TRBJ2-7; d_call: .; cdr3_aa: CASSISAGLGSYEQYF; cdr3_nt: TGTGCCAGTAGTATATCGGCGGGACTCGGATCCTACGAGCAGTACTTC
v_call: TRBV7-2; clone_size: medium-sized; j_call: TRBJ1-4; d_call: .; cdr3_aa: CASSTSVGTRLFF; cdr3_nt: TGTGCCAGCAGTACCTCGGTGGGGACCAGGCTGTTTTTT
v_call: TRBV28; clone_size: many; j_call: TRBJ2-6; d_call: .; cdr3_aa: CASSFGGYSGANVLTF; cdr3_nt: TGTGCCAGCAGTTTCGGAGGGTACTCTGGGGCCAACGTCCTGACTTTC
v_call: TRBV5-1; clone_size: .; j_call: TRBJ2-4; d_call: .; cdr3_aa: CASSSSEGTIAKNIQYF; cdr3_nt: TGCGCCAGCAGCTCCTCGGAGGGAACCATAGCCAAAAACATTCAGTACTTC
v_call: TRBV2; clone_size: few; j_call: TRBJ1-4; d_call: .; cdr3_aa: CASMRGGNEKLFF; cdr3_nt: TGTGCCAGCATGCGGGGAGGGAATGAAAAACTGTTTTTT
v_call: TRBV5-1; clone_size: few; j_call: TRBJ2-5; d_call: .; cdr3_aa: CASRYGPSQETQYF; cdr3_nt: TGCGCCAGCAGATACGGGCCTTCCCAAGAGACCCAGTACTTC
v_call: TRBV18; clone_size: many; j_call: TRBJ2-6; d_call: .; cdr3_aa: CASSPSSGANVLTF; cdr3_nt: TGTGCCAGCTCACCGAGCTCTGGGGCCAACGTCCTGACTTTC
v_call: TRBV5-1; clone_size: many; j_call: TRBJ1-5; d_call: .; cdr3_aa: CASRGGVASDQPQHF; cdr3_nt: TGCGCCAGCCGAGGGGGGGTGGCGTCTGATCAGCCCCAGCATTTT
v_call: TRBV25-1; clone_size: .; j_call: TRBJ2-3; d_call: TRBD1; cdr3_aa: CASSVYRGVSTDTQYF; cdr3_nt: TGTGCCAGCAGTGTCTACAGGGGAGTGAGCACAGATACGCAGTATTTT
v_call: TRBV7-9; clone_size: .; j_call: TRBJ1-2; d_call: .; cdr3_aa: CASSLLEVHGYTF; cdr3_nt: TGTGCCAGCAGCTTATTGGAGGTCCACGGCTACACCTTC
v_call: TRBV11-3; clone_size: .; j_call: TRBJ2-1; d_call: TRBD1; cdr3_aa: CASSLDGGQGGNNEQFF; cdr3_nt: TGTGCCAGCAGCTTAGATGGTGGACAGGGTGGAAACAATGAGCAGTTCTTC
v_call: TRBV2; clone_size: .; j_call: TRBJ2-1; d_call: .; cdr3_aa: CASNEAYNEQFF; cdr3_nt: TGTGCCAGCAATGAGGCCTACAATGAGCAGTTCTTC
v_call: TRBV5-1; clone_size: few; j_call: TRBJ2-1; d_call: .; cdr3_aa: CASSPGESSYNEQFF; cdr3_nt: TGCGCCAGCAGCCCGGGGGAAAGCTCCTACAATGAGCAGTTCTTC
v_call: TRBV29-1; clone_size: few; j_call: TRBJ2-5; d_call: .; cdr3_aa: CSVAITQGRGGETQYF; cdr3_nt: TGCAGCGTAGCAATAACACAGGGAAGAGGGGGAGAGACCCAGTACTTC
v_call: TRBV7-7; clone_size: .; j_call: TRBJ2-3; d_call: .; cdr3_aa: CASRVQGQYF; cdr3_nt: TGTGCTAGCAGGGTACAGGGTCAGTATTTT
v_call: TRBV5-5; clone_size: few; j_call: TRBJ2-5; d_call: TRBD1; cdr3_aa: CASSLQGQGRVSETQYF; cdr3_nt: TGTGCCAGCAGCTTGCAGGGACAGGGGAGAGTCTCTGAGACCCAGTACTTC
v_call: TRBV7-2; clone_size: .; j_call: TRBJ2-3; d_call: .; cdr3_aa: CASSRGQTYTDTQYF; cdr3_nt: TGTGCCAGCAGTCGAGGACAGACCTACACAGATACGCAGTATTTT
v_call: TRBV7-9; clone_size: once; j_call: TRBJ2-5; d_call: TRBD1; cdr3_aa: CASSLDRGRETQYF; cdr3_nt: TGTGCCAGCAGCTTGGACAGGGGAAGAGAGACCCAGTACTTC
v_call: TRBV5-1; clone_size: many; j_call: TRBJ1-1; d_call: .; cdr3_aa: CASSGGQGRGNTEAFF; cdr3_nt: TGCGCCAGCAGTGGCGGGCAAGGACGGGGGAACACTGAAGCTTTCTTT
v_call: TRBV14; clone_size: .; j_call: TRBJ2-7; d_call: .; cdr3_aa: CASSPPGPYEQYF; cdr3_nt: TGTGCCAGCAGCCCTCCGGGACCCTACGAGCAGTACTTC
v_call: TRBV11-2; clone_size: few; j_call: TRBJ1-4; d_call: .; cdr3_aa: CASGPTSAEKLFF; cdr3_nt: TGTGCCAGCGGACCTACTAGTGCGGAAAAACTGTTTTTT
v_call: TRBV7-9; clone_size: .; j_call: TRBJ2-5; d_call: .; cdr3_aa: CASSLAVQETQYF; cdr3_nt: TGTGCCAGCAGCTTAGCAGTACAAGAGACCCAGTACTTC
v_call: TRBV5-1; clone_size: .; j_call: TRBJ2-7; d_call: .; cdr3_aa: CASSLEATSVEQYF; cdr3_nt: TGCGCCAGCAGCTTGGAGGCGACTTCTGTCGAGCAGTACTTC
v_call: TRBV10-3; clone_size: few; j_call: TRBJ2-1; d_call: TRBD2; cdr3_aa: CAAGTSSGSYNEQFF; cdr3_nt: TGTGCCGCAGGCACTTCTAGCGGGAGCTACAATGAGCAGTTCTTC
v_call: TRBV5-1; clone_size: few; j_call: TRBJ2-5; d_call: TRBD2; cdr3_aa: CASSLATSGRGGETQYF; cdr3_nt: TGCGCCAGCAGCTTGGCGACTAGCGGGAGAGGTGGCGAGACCCAGTACTTC